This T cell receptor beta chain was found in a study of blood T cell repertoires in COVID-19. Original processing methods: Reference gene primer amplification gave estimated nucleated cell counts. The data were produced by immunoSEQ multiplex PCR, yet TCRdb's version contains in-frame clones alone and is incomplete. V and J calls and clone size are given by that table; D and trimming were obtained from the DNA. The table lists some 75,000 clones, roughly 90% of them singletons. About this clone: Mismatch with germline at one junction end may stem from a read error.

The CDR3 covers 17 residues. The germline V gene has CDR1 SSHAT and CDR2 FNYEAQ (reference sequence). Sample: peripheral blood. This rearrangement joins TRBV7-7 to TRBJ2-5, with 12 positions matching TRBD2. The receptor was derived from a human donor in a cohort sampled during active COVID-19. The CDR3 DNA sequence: TGTGCTAGCAGCTTGGGGCGGACTAGCGGGACCCAAGAGACCCAGTACTTC. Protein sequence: CASSLGRTSGTQETQYF.